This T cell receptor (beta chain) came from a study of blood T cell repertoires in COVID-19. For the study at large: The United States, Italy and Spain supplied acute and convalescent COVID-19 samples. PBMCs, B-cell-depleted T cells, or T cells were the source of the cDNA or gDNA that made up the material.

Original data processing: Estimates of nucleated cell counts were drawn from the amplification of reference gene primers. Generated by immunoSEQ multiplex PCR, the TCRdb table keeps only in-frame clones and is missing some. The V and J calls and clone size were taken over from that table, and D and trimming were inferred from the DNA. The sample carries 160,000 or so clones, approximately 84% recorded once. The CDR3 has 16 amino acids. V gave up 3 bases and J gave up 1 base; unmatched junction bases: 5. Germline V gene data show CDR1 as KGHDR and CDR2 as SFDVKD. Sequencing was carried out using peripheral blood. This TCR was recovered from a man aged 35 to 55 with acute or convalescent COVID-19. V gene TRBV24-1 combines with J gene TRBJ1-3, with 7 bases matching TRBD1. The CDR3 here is CATSDPRTGSGNTIYF. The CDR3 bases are TGTGCCACCAGTGATCCAAGGACAGGATCTGGAAACACCATATATTTT.